The T cell receptor beta chain under discussion was sequenced for a study of CD8 T cells in ankylosing spondylitis (dated by TCRdb to about 2017). In terms of the full investigation: The study profiled T cell receptor beta repertoires in healthy donors and ankylosing spondylitis patients to find disease-linked TCR variants. In total, the full study cohort was made up of over a hundred healthy donors and approximately 27 ankylosing spondylitis patients. Peripheral blood was sampled, and synovial fluid was additionally collected from ankylosing spondylitis patients. The full study reports these points: A TCR beta motif made up of under ten highly homologous amino acid variants appeared to be characteristic of blood from ankylosing spondylitis patients. Some motif variants had previously been reported in the synovial fluid and blood of reactive arthritis patients, which suggests shared mechanisms of disease initiation. The disease-linked clones had a CD8+ phenotype and were found at relatively low frequencies in peripheral blood. The disease-linked clones were reported as significantly enriched in matched synovial fluid samples from ankylosing spondylitis patients.

Sequencing took place on an Illumina HiSeq 2500. Quantitative 5'-RACE with molecular barcodes was used to prepare TCR beta libraries. Under the source paper's analysis protocol: A new computational method based on a probabilistic model of VDJ rearrangement was used to identify disease-linked TCR variants. TCRdb handled the public reads itself, with Q25 trimming in fastp and clone calling in MiXCR, and kept productive beta chains. Each CDR3 protein appears once, grouped with its most common genes and DNA. TCRdb, not the authors, supplied the V and J calls. The sample table shows 500,000 to 650,000 distinct CDR3 sequences, and about 5% are seen once. Under 4.5% of the sample belongs to the ten largest clones. This clonotype was detected many times. No antigen is known for it. Base qualities are missing; no much larger clone stands one base away. Trimming takes 1 base from V and 6 bases from J, and the germline ends sit 16 bases apart. Including the terminal cysteine and phenylalanine, the CDR3 comprises 15 residues. Here the CDR3 DNA is all that survives: 45 bases in frame from base 1. CDR1 and CDR2, looked up from the germline V gene (reference sequence), are DFQATT and SNEGSKA.

The sequenced sample consisted of blood, either unsorted or a sorted T cell fraction (not recorded which). The chain is encoded by TRBV20-1 joined to TRBJ1-5; no D gene is confidently identified. The receptor comes from a male donor with ankylosing spondylitis. CDR3 reads: CSARVLAATPQPQHF. The bases are TGCAGTGCTAGAGTCTTGGCAGCCACCCCTCAGCCCCAGCATTTT.